This T cell receptor beta chain comes out of a study of early T cells in non-severe SARS-CoV-2 infection. In the study overall: The sequenced material was bulk RNA from unsorted whole blood, and its chains were unpaired.

This CDR3 is 16 amino acids long. Germline V gene lookup returns CDR1 LNHDA and CDR2 SQIVND (reference sequence). V trimming: 1 base; J trimming: 4 bases; junction bases outside the gene matches: 5. TCRdb re-derived calls from the 5' RACE reads in MiXCR, one entry per CDR3 protein. The data hold about 61,000 distinct CDR3 sequences, with around 12% observed a single time. General observations from the study: VDJdb-based matching was biased toward anti-spike CD8 responses and missed private and CD4 specificities.

About this clonotype itself: Its antigen is not identified.

The receptor's source is an adult who was a healthcare worker with PCR-confirmed SARS-CoV-2 infection or an uninfected control (not recorded which). The donor label of this sample is uncertain. The V call is TRBV19, the J call TRBJ2-1, with 9 bases lining up with TRBD1. This specimen was whole blood, taken at baseline. The chain's CDR3 is CASSIVGTGPYNEQFF. CDR3 sequence (DNA): TGTGCCAGTAGTATAGTCGGGACAGGGCCATACAATGAGCAGTTCTTC. Drawing the rest from reference TRBV19 and TRBJ2-1, the complete variable domain is DGGITQSPKYLFRKEGQNVTLSCEQNLNHDAMYWYRQDPGQGLRLIYYSQIVNDFQKGDIAEGYSVSREKKESFPLTVTSAQKNPTAFYLCASSIVGTGPYNEQFFGPGTRLTVL.